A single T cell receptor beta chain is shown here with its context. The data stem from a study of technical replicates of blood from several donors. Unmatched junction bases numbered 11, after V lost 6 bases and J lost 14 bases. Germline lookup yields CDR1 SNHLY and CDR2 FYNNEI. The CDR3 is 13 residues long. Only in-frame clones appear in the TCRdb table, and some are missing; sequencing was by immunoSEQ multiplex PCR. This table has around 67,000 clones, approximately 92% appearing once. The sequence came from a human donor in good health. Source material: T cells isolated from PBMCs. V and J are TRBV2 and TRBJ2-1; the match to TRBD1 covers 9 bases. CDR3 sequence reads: CASSVTLTGGEFF. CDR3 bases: TGTGCCAGCAGCGTAACGCTAACAGGGGGCGAGTTCTTC.